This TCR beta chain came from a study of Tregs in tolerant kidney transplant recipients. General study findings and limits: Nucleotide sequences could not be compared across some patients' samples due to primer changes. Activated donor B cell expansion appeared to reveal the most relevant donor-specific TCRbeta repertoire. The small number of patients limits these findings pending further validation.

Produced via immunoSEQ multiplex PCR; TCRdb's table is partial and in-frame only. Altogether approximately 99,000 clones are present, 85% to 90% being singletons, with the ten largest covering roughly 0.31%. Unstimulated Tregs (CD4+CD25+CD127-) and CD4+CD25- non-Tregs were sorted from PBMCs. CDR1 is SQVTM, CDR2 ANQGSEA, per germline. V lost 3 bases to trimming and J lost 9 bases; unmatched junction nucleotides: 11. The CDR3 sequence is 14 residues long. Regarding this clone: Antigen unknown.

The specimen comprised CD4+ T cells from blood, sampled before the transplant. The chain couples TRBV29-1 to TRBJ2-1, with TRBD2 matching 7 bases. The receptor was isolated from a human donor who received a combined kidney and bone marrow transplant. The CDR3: CSVDGEGGRGEQFF. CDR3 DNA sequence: TGCAGCGTTGATGGGGAGGGCGGGAGAGGTGAGCAGTTCTTC.